This T cell receptor beta chain comes out of a study of long-term antiretroviral therapy in people with HIV. Whole-study context: When the earliest samples were collected, ART was typically delayed until CD4 counts fell.

The CDR3 consists of 14 residues. V lost 0 bases and J lost 8, with 13 bases in between. CDR1 MNHEY and CDR2 SVGAGI come from the germline V gene. The run of the v3.0 immunoSEQ assay was at survey level. Profiled with immunoSEQ multiplex PCR; TCRdb holds only in-frame clones, not every one. Of about 39,000 clones in the sample, 65% to 90% are singletons; the top ten hold around 3.9%. Sequenced material: unsorted PBMCs, taken just before starting antiretroviral therapy. This TCR derives from a woman aged 18 to 35 with HIV. The chain couples TRBV6-5 to TRBJ1-2, with D uncertain. The CDR3 coding sequence is TGTGCCAGCAGTTACTCGGATGGTGGGAGCGGCTACACCTTC. Translation gives CASSYSDGGSGYTF.